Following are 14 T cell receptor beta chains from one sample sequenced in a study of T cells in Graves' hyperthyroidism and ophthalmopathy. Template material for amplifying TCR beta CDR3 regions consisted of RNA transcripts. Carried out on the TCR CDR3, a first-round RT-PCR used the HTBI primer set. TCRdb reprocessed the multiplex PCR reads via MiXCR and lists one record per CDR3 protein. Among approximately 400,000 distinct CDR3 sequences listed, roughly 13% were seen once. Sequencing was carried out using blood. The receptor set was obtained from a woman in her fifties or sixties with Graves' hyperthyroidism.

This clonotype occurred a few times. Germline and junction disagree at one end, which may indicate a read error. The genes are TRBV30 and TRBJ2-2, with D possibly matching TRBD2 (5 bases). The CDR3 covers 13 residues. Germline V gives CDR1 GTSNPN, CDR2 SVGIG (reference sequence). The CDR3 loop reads CAWSVPNTGELLF. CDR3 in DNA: TGTGCCTGGAGTGTACCGAACACCGGGGAGCTGCTTTTT.

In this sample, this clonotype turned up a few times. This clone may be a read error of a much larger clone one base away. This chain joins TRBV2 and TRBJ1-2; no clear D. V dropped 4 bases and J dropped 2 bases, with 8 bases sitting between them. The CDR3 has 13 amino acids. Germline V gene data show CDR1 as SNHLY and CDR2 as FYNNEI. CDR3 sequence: CASSVGWNYGYTF. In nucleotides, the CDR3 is TGTGCCAGCAGTGTGGGCTGGAACTATGGCTACACCTTC.

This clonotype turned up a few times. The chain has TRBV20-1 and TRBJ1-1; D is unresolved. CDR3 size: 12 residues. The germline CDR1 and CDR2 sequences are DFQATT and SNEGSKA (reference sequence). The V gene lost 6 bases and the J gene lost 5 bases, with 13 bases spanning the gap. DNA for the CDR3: TGCAGTGCCTCCGGGCAGTTAACTGAAGCTTTCTTT. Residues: CSASGQLTEAFF.

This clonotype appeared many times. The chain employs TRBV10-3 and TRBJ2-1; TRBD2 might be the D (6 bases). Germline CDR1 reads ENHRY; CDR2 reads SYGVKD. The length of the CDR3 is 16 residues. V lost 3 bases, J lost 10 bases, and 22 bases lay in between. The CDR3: CAISDDRDFWSGEQFF. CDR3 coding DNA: TGTGCCATCAGTGATGACCGGGACTTCTGGTCGGGAGAGCAGTTCTTC.

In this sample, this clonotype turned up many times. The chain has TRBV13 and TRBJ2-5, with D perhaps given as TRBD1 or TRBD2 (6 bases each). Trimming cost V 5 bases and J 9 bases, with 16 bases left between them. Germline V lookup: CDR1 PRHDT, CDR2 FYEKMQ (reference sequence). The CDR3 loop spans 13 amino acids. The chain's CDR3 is CASSQGGGQAQYF. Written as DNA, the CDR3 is TGTGCCAGCAGCCAAGGTGGGGGGCAGGCCCAGTACTTC.

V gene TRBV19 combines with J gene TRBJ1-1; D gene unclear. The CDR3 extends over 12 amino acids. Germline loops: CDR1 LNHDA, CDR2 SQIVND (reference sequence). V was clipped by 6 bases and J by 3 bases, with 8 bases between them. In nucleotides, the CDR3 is TGTGCCAGTAGGCGGACGTACACTGAAGCTTTCTTT. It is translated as CASRRTYTEAFF.

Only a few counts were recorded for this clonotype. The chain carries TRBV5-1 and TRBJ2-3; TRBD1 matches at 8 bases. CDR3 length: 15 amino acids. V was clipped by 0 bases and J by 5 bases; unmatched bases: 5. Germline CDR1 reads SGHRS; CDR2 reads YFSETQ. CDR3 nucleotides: TGCGCCAGCAGCTTGGTGGGACAGGAGGGAGATACGCAGTATTTT. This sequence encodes CASSLVGQEGDTQYF.

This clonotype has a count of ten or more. The CDR3 spells CASSWGGRETQYF. CDR3 nucleotide sequence: TGTGCCAGCAGCTGGGGGGGAAGAGAGACCCAGTACTTC. This chain joins TRBV7-8 and TRBJ2-5, with TRBD2 identical over 7 bases. Trimming at V came to 4 bases and at J to 4 bases, leaving 3 bases not matched to a gene. Germline loops: CDR1 SGHVS, CDR2 FQNEAQ. This CDR3 has 13 residues.

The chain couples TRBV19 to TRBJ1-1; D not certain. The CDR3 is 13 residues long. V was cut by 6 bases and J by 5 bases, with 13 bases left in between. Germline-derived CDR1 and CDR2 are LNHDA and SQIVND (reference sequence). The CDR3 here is CASSLADRTEAFF. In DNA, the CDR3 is TGTGCCAGTAGCCTAGCTGATAGGACTGAAGCTTTCTTT. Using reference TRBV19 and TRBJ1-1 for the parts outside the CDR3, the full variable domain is DGGITQSPKYLFRKEGQNVTLSCEQNLNHDAMYWYRQDPGQGLRLIYYSQIVNDFQKGDIAEGYSVSREKKESFPLTVTSAQKNPTAFYLCASSLADRTEAFFGQGTRLTVV.

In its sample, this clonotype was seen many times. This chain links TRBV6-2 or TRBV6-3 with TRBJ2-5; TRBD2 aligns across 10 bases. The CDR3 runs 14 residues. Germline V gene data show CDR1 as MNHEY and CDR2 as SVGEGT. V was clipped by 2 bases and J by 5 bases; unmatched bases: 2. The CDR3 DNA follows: TGTGCCAGCAGTTACATTAGCGGGAGGGAGACCCAGTACTTC. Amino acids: CASSYISGRETQYF.

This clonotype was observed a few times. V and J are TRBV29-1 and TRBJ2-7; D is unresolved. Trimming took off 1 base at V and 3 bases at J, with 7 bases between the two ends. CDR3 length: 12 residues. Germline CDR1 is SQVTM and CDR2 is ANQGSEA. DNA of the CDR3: TGCAGCGTTGAAGGTAGTCGCTACGAGCAGTACTTC. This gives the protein CSVEGSRYEQYF.

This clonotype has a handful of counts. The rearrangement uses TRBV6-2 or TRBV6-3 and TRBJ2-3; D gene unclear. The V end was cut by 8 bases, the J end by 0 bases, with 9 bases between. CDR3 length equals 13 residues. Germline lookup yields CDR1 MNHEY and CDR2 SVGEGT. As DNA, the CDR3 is TGTGCCAGCCTCCTTGACAGCACAGATACGCAGTATTTT. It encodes CASLLDSTDTQYF.

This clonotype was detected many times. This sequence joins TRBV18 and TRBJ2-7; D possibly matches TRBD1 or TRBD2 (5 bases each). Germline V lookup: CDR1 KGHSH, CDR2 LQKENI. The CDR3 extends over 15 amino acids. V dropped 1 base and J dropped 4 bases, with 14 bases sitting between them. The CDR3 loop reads CASSPLTGAHYEQYF. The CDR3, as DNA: TGTGCCAGCTCACCACTTACCGGGGCCCATTACGAGCAGTACTTC.

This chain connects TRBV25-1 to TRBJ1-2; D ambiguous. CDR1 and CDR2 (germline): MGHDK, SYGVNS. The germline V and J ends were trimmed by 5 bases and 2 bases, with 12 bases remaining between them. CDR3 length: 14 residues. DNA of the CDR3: TGTGCCAGCAGTCCCACGACAAGAAACTATGGCTACACCTTC. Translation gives CASSPTTRNYGYTF.